These T cell receptor beta chains were read from a single sample in a study of cytomegalovirus exposure and HLA in healthy donors. TCRdb keeps only in-frame clones here, not all; method: immunoSEQ multiplex PCR. The sample carries about 110,000 clones, around 80% recorded once. Input material: PBMCs. These receptor sequences come from a man in his thirties or forties in good health and CMV-seropositive. Both conserved end residues are part of each CDR3. Fields, in order: clone size, V gene, J gene, D gene, CDR3 DNA, CDR3 protein. D genes are given only for firm matches. Rows give clone size only sometimes, using once, few, many, or a class for an expanded clone.

clone size: NA
V gene: TRBV27
J gene: TRBJ1-1
D gene: NA
CDR3 DNA: TGTGCCAGCACCTACAGCACAATGACTGAAGCTTTCTTT
CDR3 protein: CASTYSTMTEAFF

clone size: NA
V gene: TRBV27
J gene: TRBJ2-2
D gene: NA
CDR3 DNA: TGTGCCAGCAGTTTATCGCGGGACACCGGGGAGCTGTTTTTT
CDR3 protein: CASSLSRDTGELFF

clone size: NA
V gene: TRBV19
J gene: TRBJ2-1
D gene: TRBD1
CDR3 DNA: TGTGCCAGTAGTATCCTCCCAGGGGGCGGGAATGAGCAGTTCTTC
CDR3 protein: CASSILPGGGNEQFF

clone size: NA
V gene: TRBV6-4
J gene: TRBJ1-1
D gene: TRBD1
CDR3 DNA: TGTGCCAGCAGTGACGGGCAGGGGGCCACTGAAGCTTTCTTT
CDR3 protein: CASSDGQGATEAFF

clone size: NA
V gene: TRBV6-1
J gene: TRBJ2-7
D gene: NA
CDR3 DNA: TGTGCCAGCAGTGATTCGGACGGGACATCCTACGAGCAGTACTTC
CDR3 protein: CASSDSDGTSYEQYF

clone size: NA
V gene: TRBV7-9
J gene: TRBJ1-5
D gene: NA
CDR3 DNA: TGTGCCAGCAGCCCGACGTGGGCAAATCAGCCCCAGCATTTT
CDR3 protein: CASSPTWANQPQHF

clone size: NA
V gene: TRBV25-1
J gene: TRBJ2-1
D gene: NA
CDR3 DNA: TGTGCCAGCATCTCACCAGGGGCGCTTAATGAGCAGTTCTTC
CDR3 protein: CASISPGALNEQFF

clone size: NA
V gene: TRBV2
J gene: TRBJ2-7
D gene: TRBD1
CDR3 DNA: TGTGCCAGCAACCTCGGACAGGGGGTGATCAACGAGCAGTACTTC
CDR3 protein: CASNLGQGVINEQYF

clone size: NA
V gene: TRBV11-2
J gene: TRBJ2-1
D gene: TRBD2
CDR3 DNA: TGTGCCAGCAGCCTTCGGAGTTCTAGCGGGAGGGACAATGAGCAGTTCTTC
CDR3 protein: CASSLRSSSGRDNEQFF

clone size: NA
V gene: TRBV7-2
J gene: TRBJ1-2
D gene: NA
CDR3 DNA: TGTGCCAGCAGCTTAGTGGAGGGTTTGGATGGCTACACCTTC
CDR3 protein: CASSLVEGLDGYTF

clone size: few
V gene: TRBV5-4
J gene: TRBJ1-5
D gene: TRBD1
CDR3 DNA: TGTGCCAGCAGCGTCCAGGGGGCTACTCAGCCCCAGCATTTT
CDR3 protein: CASSVQGATQPQHF

clone size: NA
V gene: TRBV6-4
J gene: TRBJ2-3
D gene: NA
CDR3 DNA: TGTGCCAGCAGTGACTCGTTCGGGGGAGGAGGCACAGATACGCAGTATTTT
CDR3 protein: CASSDSFGGGGTDTQYF

clone size: NA
V gene: TRBV19
J gene: TRBJ1-3
D gene: TRBD1
CDR3 DNA: TGTGCCAGCCAAGGCAGGGGGCGCGGGTTCCACACCATATATTTT
CDR3 protein: CASQGRGRGFHTIYF

clone size: NA
V gene: TRBV29-1
J gene: TRBJ2-3
D gene: NA
CDR3 DNA: TGCAGCGTTGGGGAGCGAGTTAGCACAGATACGCAGTATTTT
CDR3 protein: CSVGERVSTDTQYF

clone size: NA
V gene: TRBV6-1
J gene: TRBJ2-3
D gene: TRBD2
CDR3 DNA: TGTGCCAGCGGGGAACTAGCGGGGGTAACAGATACGCAGTATTTT
CDR3 protein: CASGELAGVTDTQYF

clone size: NA
V gene: TRBV18
J gene: TRBJ1-2
D gene: NA
CDR3 DNA: TGTGCCAGCTCACCAGAGCGGCAGGGGAGCTATGGCTACACCTTC
CDR3 protein: CASSPERQGSYGYTF

clone size: NA
V gene: TRBV7-9
J gene: TRBJ2-6
D gene: NA
CDR3 DNA: TGTGCCAGCAGCCGAGTCATGACTGGGGCCAACGTCCTGACTTTC
CDR3 protein: CASSRVMTGANVLTF

clone size: NA
V gene: TRBV7-2
J gene: TRBJ2-2
D gene: NA
CDR3 DNA: TGTGCCAGCAGCTCGGACTCGTACACCGGGGAGCTGTTTTTT
CDR3 protein: CASSSDSYTGELFF

clone size: NA
V gene: TRBV18
J gene: TRBJ1-2
D gene: NA
CDR3 DNA: TGTGCCAGCTCTCGCTTAGACAGGCTTAGCTATGGCTACACCTTC
CDR3 protein: CASSRLDRLSYGYTF

clone size: few
V gene: TRBV6-1
J gene: TRBJ1-3
D gene: NA
CDR3 DNA: TGTGCCAGCAGTGCGGGGGGCACTGGAAACACCATATATTTT
CDR3 protein: CASSAGGTGNTIYF

clone size: few
V gene: TRBV28
J gene: TRBJ1-3
D gene: TRBD1
CDR3 DNA: TGTGCCAGCAGTCCCCCAGGGGGTGATCCCTCTGGAAACACCATATATTTT
CDR3 protein: CASSPPGGDPSGNTIYF

clone size: NA
V gene: TRBV28
J gene: TRBJ1-2
D gene: TRBD1
CDR3 DNA: TGTGCCAGCAGTCAAGGGGGCGAGAACTATGGCTACACCTTC
CDR3 protein: CASSQGGENYGYTF

clone size: NA
V gene: TRBV29-1
J gene: TRBJ2-2
D gene: NA
CDR3 DNA: TGCAGCGTTGAAGGGCAGACCGGGGAGCTGTTTTTT
CDR3 protein: CSVEGQTGELFF

clone size: NA
V gene: TRBV4-1
J gene: TRBJ1-2
D gene: NA
CDR3 DNA: TGCGCCAGCAGCCAGTCACAGATTAACTATGGCTACACCTTC
CDR3 protein: CASSQSQINYGYTF

clone size: NA
V gene: TRBV6-6
J gene: TRBJ2-2
D gene: NA
CDR3 DNA: TGTGCCAGCAGTGTGGACAGCAACACCGGGGAGCTGTTTTTT
CDR3 protein: CASSVDSNTGELFF

clone size: NA
V gene: TRBV15
J gene: TRBJ2-3
D gene: TRBD2
CDR3 DNA: TGTGCCACCAGCGAGACTAGCGGTAGAGGTACAGATACGCAGTATTTT
CDR3 protein: CATSETSGRGTDTQYF

clone size: NA
V gene: TRBV6-6
J gene: TRBJ1-1
D gene: NA
CDR3 DNA: TGTGCCAGCAGTTACTCGGCGGGGGGCACTGAAGCTTTCTTT
CDR3 protein: CASSYSAGGTEAFF

clone size: NA
V gene: TRBV6-1
J gene: TRBJ2-7
D gene: NA
CDR3 DNA: TGTGCCAGCTTCGGACAGATTGACTACGAGCAGTACTTC
CDR3 protein: CASFGQIDYEQYF

clone size: NA
V gene: TRBV6-1
J gene: TRBJ1-1
D gene: NA
CDR3 DNA: TGTGCCAGCAGGGGACGGGGGACGGGCACTGAAGCTTTCTTT
CDR3 protein: CASRGRGTGTEAFF

clone size: NA
V gene: TRBV18
J gene: TRBJ1-1
D gene: TRBD1
CDR3 DNA: TGTGCCAGCTCATACCCCGGACAGGTGAACACTGAAGCTTTCTTT
CDR3 protein: CASSYPGQVNTEAFF

clone size: NA
V gene: TRBV9
J gene: TRBJ2-5
D gene: NA
CDR3 DNA: TGTGCCAGCAGCGTCCGTTCTGGGCGGGAAGAGACCCAGTACTTC
CDR3 protein: CASSVRSGREETQYF

clone size: NA
V gene: TRBV28
J gene: TRBJ1-5
D gene: NA
CDR3 DNA: TGTGCCAGCAGCACAGGGAGCAATCAGCCCCAGCATTTT
CDR3 protein: CASSTGSNQPQHF

clone size: NA
V gene: TRBV11-3
J gene: TRBJ2-1
D gene: TRBD2
CDR3 DNA: TGTGCCAGCAGCCTAGGAGGAGCGGGAGGACTTAGTGAGCAGTTCTTC
CDR3 protein: CASSLGGAGGLSEQFF

clone size: NA
V gene: TRBV19
J gene: TRBJ1-4
D gene: NA
CDR3 DNA: TGTGCCAGTAGTTCCAGGGGTTTGAATGAAAAACTGTTTTTT
CDR3 protein: CASSSRGLNEKLFF

clone size: NA
V gene: TRBV5-1
J gene: TRBJ2-1
D gene: TRBD2
CDR3 DNA: TGCGCCAGCAGCTACCAAGCGGGAAGGAACGGGGATGAGCAGTTCTTC
CDR3 protein: CASSYQAGRNGDEQFF

clone size: NA
V gene: TRBV11-2
J gene: TRBJ1-3
D gene: NA
CDR3 DNA: TGTGCCAGCAGCTTCACAGGACCGAACTCTGGAAACACCATATATTTT
CDR3 protein: CASSFTGPNSGNTIYF

clone size: NA
V gene: TRBV11-2
J gene: TRBJ2-5
D gene: TRBD2
CDR3 DNA: TGTGCCAGCAGCTCCCGACTAGCGGGAGTAGAGACCCAGTACTTC
CDR3 protein: CASSSRLAGVETQYF

clone size: NA
V gene: TRBV6-1
J gene: TRBJ1-2
D gene: TRBD1
CDR3 DNA: TGTGCCGGCACCCGACAGGGGGCCCCCGGTGGCTACACCTTC
CDR3 protein: CAGTRQGAPGGYTF

clone size: few
V gene: TRBV6-1
J gene: TRBJ1-5
D gene: TRBD1
CDR3 DNA: TGTGCCAGCAGTGAAGGGACAGGGATCAATCAGCCCCAGCATTTT
CDR3 protein: CASSEGTGINQPQHF

clone size: NA
V gene: TRBV7-2
J gene: TRBJ2-5
D gene: NA
CDR3 DNA: TGTGCCAGCAGCTTACAGTGGGAGACCCAGTACTTC
CDR3 protein: CASSLQWETQYF

clone size: few
V gene: TRBV27
J gene: TRBJ1-2
D gene: NA
CDR3 DNA: TGTGCCAGCAGTTTATTAGAATTAAGTGAGAACTTTTATGGCTACACCTTC
CDR3 protein: CASSLLELSENFYGYTF

clone size: NA
V gene: TRBV30
J gene: TRBJ2-7
D gene: NA
CDR3 DNA: TGTGCCTGGAGTGGAGCAAATCCCTACGAGCAGTACTTC
CDR3 protein: CAWSGANPYEQYF